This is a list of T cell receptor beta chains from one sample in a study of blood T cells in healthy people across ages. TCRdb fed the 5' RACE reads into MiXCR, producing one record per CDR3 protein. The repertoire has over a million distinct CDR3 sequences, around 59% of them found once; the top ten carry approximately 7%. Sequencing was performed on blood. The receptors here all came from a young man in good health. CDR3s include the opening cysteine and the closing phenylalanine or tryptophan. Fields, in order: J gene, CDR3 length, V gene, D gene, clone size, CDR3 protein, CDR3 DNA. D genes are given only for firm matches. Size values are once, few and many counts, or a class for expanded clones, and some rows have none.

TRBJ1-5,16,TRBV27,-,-,CASSSDTQLGNQPQHF,TGTGCCAGCAGTTCAGACACCCAACTGGGGAATCAGCCCCAGCATTTT
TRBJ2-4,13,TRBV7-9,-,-,CASETLAKNIQYF,TGTGCCAGCGAGACCCTGGCCAAAAACATTCAGTACTTC
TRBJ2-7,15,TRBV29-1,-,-,CSVEGGDLAGAEQYF,TGCAGCGTTGAAGGAGGTGACTTGGCAGGGGCCGAGCAGTACTTC
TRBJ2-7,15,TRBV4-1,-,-,CASSQDLGGPYEQYF,TGCGCCAGCAGCCAAGATCTTGGCGGACCTTACGAGCAGTACTTC
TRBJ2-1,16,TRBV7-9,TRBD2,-,CASSYHPLAGEGEQFF,TGTGCCAGCAGCTACCATCCACTAGCGGGAGAGGGGGAGCAGTTCTTC
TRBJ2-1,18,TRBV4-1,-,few,CASSQDGDVGVVRNEQFF,TGCGCCAGCAGCCAAGACGGGGATGTGGGGGTGGTTAGGAATGAGCAGTTCTTC
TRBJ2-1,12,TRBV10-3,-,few,CAISEYGDTSFF,TGTGCCATCAGTGAGTACGGGGACACCTCGTTCTTC
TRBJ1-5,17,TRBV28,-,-,CASSLRGPGRSNQPQHF,TGTGCCAGCAGTTTAAGGGGCCCCGGCCGTAGCAATCAGCCCCAGCATTTT
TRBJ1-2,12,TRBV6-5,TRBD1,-,CASTGRQGDYTF,TGTGCCAGCACGGGGCGACAGGGCGACTACACCTTC
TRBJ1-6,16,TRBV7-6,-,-,CASSLFPGQSNSPLHF,TGTGCCAGCAGCCTTTTCCCCGGACAGTCCAATTCACCCCTCCACTTT
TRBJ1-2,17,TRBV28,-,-,CASSLGDGGYGPYGYTF,TGTGCCAGCAGTTTAGGGGACGGAGGCTACGGTCCCTATGGCTACACCTTC
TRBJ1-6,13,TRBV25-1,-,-,CASSEGGADALHF,TGTGCCAGCAGTGAAGGGGGGGCAGATGCCCTCCACTTT
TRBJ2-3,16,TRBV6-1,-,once,CASSDGWSPGTDTQYF,TGTGCCAGCAGTGACGGATGGTCCCCTGGCACAGATACGCAGTATTTT
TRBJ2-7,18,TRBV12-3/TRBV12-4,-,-,CASSSATVDSAAPLEQYF,TGTGCCAGCAGTTCCGCTACCGTCGACAGTGCCGCTCCGCTCGAGCAGTACTTC
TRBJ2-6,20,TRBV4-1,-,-,CASSQDSLQAPLSGANVLTF,TGCGCCAGCAGCCAAGATTCATTGCAGGCTCCCCTCTCTGGGGCCAACGTCCTGACTTTC
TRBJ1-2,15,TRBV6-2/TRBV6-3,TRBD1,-,CASNRGRGANYGYTF,TGTGCCAGTAACAGGGGGCGCGGAGCTAACTATGGCTACACCTTC
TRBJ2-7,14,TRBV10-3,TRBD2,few,CAITSAGGPHEQYF,TGTGCCATAACCTCTGCGGGAGGGCCCCACGAGCAGTACTTC
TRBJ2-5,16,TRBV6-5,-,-,CASSYSDGYRQETQYF,TGTGCCAGCAGTTACTCGGACGGATACCGACAAGAGACCCAGTACTTC
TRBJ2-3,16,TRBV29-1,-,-,CSVGPPNRQTTDTQYF,TGCAGCGTTGGGCCACCCAATCGACAGACCACAGATACGCAGTATTTT
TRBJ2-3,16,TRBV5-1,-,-,CASSFLVEVGTDTQYF,TGCGCCAGCAGCTTCTTAGTTGAGGTTGGCACAGATACGCAGTATTTT
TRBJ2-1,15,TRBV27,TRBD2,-,CASSLSPGGQGEQFF,TGTGCCAGCAGTTTATCGCCGGGGGGGCAGGGTGAGCAGTTCTTC
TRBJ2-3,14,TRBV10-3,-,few,CAIGGGGNTDKQYF,TGCGCCATCGGGGGAGGAGGCAACACAGATAAGCAGTATTTT
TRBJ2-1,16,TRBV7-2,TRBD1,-,CASSPSGTGPYNEQFF,TGTGCCAGCAGCCCCTCCGGGACAGGGCCATACAATGAGCAGTTCTTC
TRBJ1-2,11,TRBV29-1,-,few,CSVEDTLGYTF,TGCAGCGTTGAGGATACTCTTGGCTACACCTTC
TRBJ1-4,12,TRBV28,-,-,CASSVGNEKLFF,TGTGCCAGCAGTGTAGGGAATGAAAAACTGTTTTTT
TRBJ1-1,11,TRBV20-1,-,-,CSARSNTEAFF,TGCAGTGCTAGGTCTAACACTGAAGCTTTCTTT
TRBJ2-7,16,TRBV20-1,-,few,CSARDPGYESFYEQYF,TGCAGTGCTAGAGATCCCGGGTACGAATCTTTCTACGAGCAGTACTTC
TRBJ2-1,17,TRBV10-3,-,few,CAISDLESGVRYNEQFF,TGTGCCATCAGTGACCTTGAGTCGGGGGTGAGATACAATGAGCAGTTCTTC